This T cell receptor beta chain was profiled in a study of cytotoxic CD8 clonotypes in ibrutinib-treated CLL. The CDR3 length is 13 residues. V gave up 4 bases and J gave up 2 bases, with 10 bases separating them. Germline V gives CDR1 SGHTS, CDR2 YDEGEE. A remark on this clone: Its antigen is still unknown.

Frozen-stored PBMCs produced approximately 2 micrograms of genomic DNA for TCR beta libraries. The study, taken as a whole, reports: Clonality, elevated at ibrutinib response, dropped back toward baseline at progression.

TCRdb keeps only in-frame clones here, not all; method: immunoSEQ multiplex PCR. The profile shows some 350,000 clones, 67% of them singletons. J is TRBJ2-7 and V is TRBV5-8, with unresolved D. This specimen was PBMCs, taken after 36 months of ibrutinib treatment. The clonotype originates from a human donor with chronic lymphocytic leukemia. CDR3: CASSPGRTYEQYF. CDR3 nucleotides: TGTGCCAGCAGCCCAGGACGGACCTACGAGCAGTACTTC.